These 24 T cell receptor beta chains share one sample of origin, sequenced in a study of T cells in localized non-small cell lung cancer. Measured with immunoSEQ multiplex PCR; TCRdb has only the in-frame clones, and not every one. This sample carries over 30,000 clones, 75% to 90% of them seen once, and the ten largest clones take about a sixth. The sample here was peripheral blood mononuclear cells, taken before any cancer treatment. Every receptor here comes from a man aged 40-75 years with stage III lung adenocarcinoma.

The chain combines TRBV7-8 with TRBJ1-1; D possibly corresponds to TRBD1 (6 bases). V lost 5 bases to trimming and J lost 4 bases, with 20 bases between them. CDR3 length equals 16 residues. Germline V lookup: CDR1 SGHVS, CDR2 FQNEAQ. In DNA, the CDR3 is TGTGCCAGCAGCATCGGACAGCGAGGGGAGGCCACTGAAGCTTTCTTT. Encoded protein: CASSIGQRGEATEAFF.

The chain joins TRBV7-8 to TRBJ2-3, with 8 bases lining up with TRBD2. This CDR3 has 15 residues. Germline V gene lookup returns CDR1 SGHVS and CDR2 FQNEAQ. V shed 6 bases and J 3 bases; nucleotides not matched to a gene: 8. CDR3: CASRPGTSQTDTQYF. Written as DNA, the CDR3 is TGTGCCAGCAGACCCGGGACTAGTCAGACAGATACGCAGTATTTT.

The chain is built from TRBV28 and TRBJ2-7; 8 bases map to TRBD2. The CDR3 covers 15 residues. The ends lost 7 bases at V and 4 bases at J; junction bases unmatched: 12. CDR1 is MDHEN and CDR2 is SYDVKM in the germline V gene. The CDR3 DNA reads as TGTGCCAGCACTCACGGGGGGGCTTTGGTTTACGAGCAGTACTTC. As protein: CASTHGGALVYEQYF.

In this sample, this clone turned up a few times. The rearrangement joins TRBV14 to TRBJ2-7; no clear D. Germline values: CDR1 SGHDN, CDR2 FVKESK. The length of the CDR3 is 15 residues. Trimming stripped 0 bases from V and 2 bases from J, with 11 bases between. The CDR3 region is CASSQDYGRTYEQYF. In nucleotides, the CDR3 is TGTGCCAGCAGCCAAGATTATGGCAGGACCTACGAGCAGTACTTC. The full variable domain, completed using reference TRBV14 and TRBJ2-7, is EAGVTQFPSHSVIEKGQTVTLRCDPISGHDNLYWYRRVMGKEIKFLLHFVKESKQDESGMPNNRFLAERTGGTYSTLKVQPAELEDSGVYFCASSQDYGRTYEQYFGPGTRLTVT.

The gene calls are TRBV11-1 and TRBJ2-2; D is unresolved. This CDR3 contains 15 residues. Germline CDR1 reads SGHAT; CDR2 reads FQDESV (reference sequence). V was pared by 0 bases and J by 4 bases, with 9 bases between. The CDR3 loop is CASSLANRATGELFF. The CDR3 bases are TGTGCCAGCAGCTTAGCGAATAGGGCCACCGGGGAGCTGTTTTTT.

The gene calls are TRBV5-1 and TRBJ2-2, with no clear D. Germline CDR1 SGHRS, CDR2 YFSETQ. The CDR3 consists of 15 residues. Trimming took 0 bases from V and 2 from J, leaving 8 bases between them. CDR3 protein: CASSLAFSNTGELFF. For the CDR3, the DNA is TGCGCCAGCAGCTTGGCGTTCAGTAACACCGGGGAGCTGTTTTTT.

The chain employs TRBV21-1 and TRBJ1-2. TRBV21-1 is given as a pseudogene. The CDR3 totals 12 residues. This chain's CDR3 is CASSKEDYGYTF. The CDR3 DNA reads as TGTGCCAGCAGCAAAGAGGACTATGGCTACACCTTC.

V gene TRBV9 combines with J gene TRBJ2-7; 7 bases match TRBD1. Germline assignment: CDR1 SGDLS and CDR2 YYNGEE. The CDR3 totals 16 residues. V trimming: 0 bases; J trimming: 1 base; junction bases outside the gene matches: 7. CDR3 region: CASSVVVEDRSYEQYF. CDR3 sequence (DNA): TGTGCCAGCAGCGTAGTAGTAGAGGACAGGTCCTACGAGCAGTACTTC.

This sequence joins TRBV19 and TRBJ2-5, with D possibly being TRBD2 (6 bases). Deletions cut 4 bases from V and 5 bases from J, with 17 bases between. Germline CDR1 and CDR2: LNHDA and SQIVND (reference sequence). The CDR3 runs 15 residues. The CDR3 nucleotides read TGTGCCAGTAGTACCCCCCGCGCCGGAGGGGAGACCCAGTACTTC. As protein: CASSTPRAGGETQYF.

The chain joins TRBV6-4 to TRBJ2-2; D possibly uses TRBD1 or TRBD2 (5 bases each). Germline CDR1 MRHNA, CDR2 SNTAGT. V was cut by 11 bases and J by 3 bases, with 22 bases left in between. The CDR3 has 16 amino acids. CDR3 sequence reads: CAGHGMGVKDTGELFF. For the CDR3, the DNA is TGTGCCGGCCACGGAATGGGGGTAAAGGACACCGGGGAGCTGTTTTTT.

The V gene is TRBV13, the J gene TRBJ2-3; D is unclear. V lost 5 bases to trimming and J lost 2 bases, with 11 bases between them. The CDR3 totals 14 residues. CDR1 and CDR2 (germline): PRHDT, FYEKMQ (reference sequence). Here the CDR3 reads CASSTQGATDTQYF. CDR3 nucleotides: TGTGCCAGCAGCACACAAGGTGCCACAGATACGCAGTATTTT.

The V gene is TRBV11-3, the J gene TRBJ2-7; a weak D match, TRBD2 (5 bases). V lost 5 bases and J lost 3, with 8 bases in between. The CDR3 has 12 residues. The germline CDR1 and CDR2 sequences are SGHNT and YENEEA. This CDR3 reads CASSTEGYEQYF. CDR3 sequence (DNA): TGTGCCAGCAGCACCGAGGGCTACGAGCAGTACTTC.

The genes are TRBV19 and TRBJ2-1; 10 bases are a match to TRBD2. The CDR3 has 16 amino acids. Losses at the gene ends were 4 bases for V and 3 bases for J; bases not matched to a gene: 6. Germline values: CDR1 LNHDA, CDR2 SQIVND (reference sequence). CDR3: CASSKPSGGVYNEQFF. The CDR3 coding sequence is TGTGCCAGTAGTAAGCCAAGCGGGGGGGTCTACAATGAGCAGTTCTTC.

The V gene is TRBV11-3, the J gene TRBJ2-3; possible D gene TRBD1, 6 bases. With 1 base removed from V and 2 bases from J, the gap between germline ends came to 10 bases. CDR1 and CDR2 (germline): SGHNT, YENEEA. CDR3 length: 15 amino acids. CDR3 residues: CASSLGTAITDTQYF. The CDR3 coding sequence is TGTGCCAGCAGCTTAGGGACAGCCATCACAGATACGCAGTATTTT.

The V gene is TRBV7-2, the J gene TRBJ1-2; no reliable D call. The V end was cut by 3 bases, the J end by 8 bases, with 13 bases between. Germline V lookup: CDR1 SGHTA, CDR2 FQGNSA. The length of the CDR3 is 13 residues. CDR3 sequence reads: CASSLNWGGGYTF. Written as DNA, the CDR3 is TGTGCCAGCAGCTTGAACTGGGGTGGGGGCTACACCTTC.

CDR3 DNA sequence: TGTGCCAGCAGTTCGGGGGGCAATCAGCCCCAGCATTTT. Translating gives CASSSGGNQPQHF. The chain has TRBV27 and TRBJ1-5; weak D call: TRBD1 (5 bases). The CDR3 length is 13 residues. Germline loops: CDR1 MNHEY, CDR2 SMNVEV (reference sequence). The V gene lost 4 bases and the J gene lost 2 bases, with 6 bases spanning the gap.

This clone has a handful of counts. The rearrangement joins TRBV18 to TRBJ1-3, with 7 bases identical to TRBD1. V shed 0 bases and J 6 bases; nucleotides not matched to a gene: 2. This CDR3 contains 14 residues. Germline assignment: CDR1 KGHSH and CDR2 LQKENI. The CDR3 loop reads CASSPPGQKNTIYF. DNA of the CDR3: TGTGCCAGCTCACCACCGGGACAGAAAAACACCATATATTTT.

This chain uses TRBV7-2 with TRBJ2-3, with 12 positions matching TRBD2. CDR1 is SGHTA and CDR2 is FQGNSA in the germline V gene. Germline trimming cut 5 bases from V and 6 bases from J; bases unmatched to any gene: 6. The CDR3 spans 15 residues. Here the CDR3 reads CASSAPSGGADTQYF. The CDR3 nucleotides are TGTGCCAGCAGCGCCCCTAGCGGGGGGGCCGATACGCAGTATTTT.

DNA of the CDR3: TGTGCCAGCAGCTTGGGGGATGGCTACACCTTC. This encodes CASSLGDGYTF. The chain combines TRBV7-9 with TRBJ1-2, with a weak D call TRBD1 (5 bases). This CDR3 is 11 amino acids long. Trimming shortened V by 3 bases and J by 6 bases, and 5 bases separated the two germline ends. Germline V lookup: CDR1 SEHNR, CDR2 FQNEAQ (reference sequence).

The chain combines TRBV5-1 with TRBJ2-5; D is unclear. In germline, CDR1 is SGHRS, CDR2 YFSETQ. Trimming took off 2 bases at V and 0 bases at J, with 14 bases between the two ends. This CDR3 region has 16 residues. The CDR3 sequence is CASSLARVGNQETQYF. The CDR3 DNA reads as TGCGCCAGCAGCTTAGCCCGCGTGGGGAACCAAGAGACCCAGTACTTC. The full variable domain, completed using reference TRBV5-1 and TRBJ2-5, is KAGVTQTPRYLIKTRGQQVTLSCSPISGHRSVSWYQQTPGQGLQFLFEYFSETQRNKGNFPGRFSGRQFSNSRSEMNVSTLELGDSALYLCASSLARVGNQETQYFGPGTRLLVL.

The chain recombines TRBV6-5 with TRBJ2-7; 12 bases line up with TRBD2. With V trimmed by 5 bases and J by 5 bases, 4 bases remained unmatched. The CDR3 runs to 14 residues. The V gene's germline CDR1 is MNHEY and CDR2 SVGAGI. As DNA, the CDR3 is TGTGCCAGCAGTACTAGCGGGGGGTGGAACGAGCAGTACTTC. It encodes CASSTSGGWNEQYF.

The chain recombines TRBV4-1 with TRBJ2-3; D is unclear. The CDR3 runs 16 residues. Per germline, CDR1 MGHRA and CDR2 YSYEKL. With 0 bases removed from V and 0 bases from J, the gap between germline ends came to 10 bases. CDR3: CASSQENTLSTDTQYF. In nucleotides, the CDR3 is TGCGCCAGCAGCCAAGAGAACACTTTAAGCACAGATACGCAGTATTTT.

For this clone: An end of the junction does not agree with germline; a read error may underlie this. This chain uses TRBV11-3 with TRBJ2-2, with D perhaps matching TRBD2 (6 bases). Germline V gives CDR1 SGHNT, CDR2 YENEEA. The CDR3 length is 14 residues. The CDR3 spells CASSYRTNTGELLF. CDR3 DNA sequence: TGTGCCAGCAGCTACCGGACTAACACCGGGGAGCTGCTTTTT.

This clone was detected only once. The chain combines TRBV10-3 with TRBJ1-2; TRBD1 agrees at 9 bases. V shed 0 bases and J 8 bases; nucleotides not matched to a gene: 7. The CDR3 length is 15 residues. Germline CDR1 ENHRY, CDR2 SYGVKD. The CDR3 loop reads CAISESGTGLQGYTF. CDR3 coding DNA: TGTGCCATCAGTGAGTCGGGGACAGGGCTTCAAGGCTACACCTTC.